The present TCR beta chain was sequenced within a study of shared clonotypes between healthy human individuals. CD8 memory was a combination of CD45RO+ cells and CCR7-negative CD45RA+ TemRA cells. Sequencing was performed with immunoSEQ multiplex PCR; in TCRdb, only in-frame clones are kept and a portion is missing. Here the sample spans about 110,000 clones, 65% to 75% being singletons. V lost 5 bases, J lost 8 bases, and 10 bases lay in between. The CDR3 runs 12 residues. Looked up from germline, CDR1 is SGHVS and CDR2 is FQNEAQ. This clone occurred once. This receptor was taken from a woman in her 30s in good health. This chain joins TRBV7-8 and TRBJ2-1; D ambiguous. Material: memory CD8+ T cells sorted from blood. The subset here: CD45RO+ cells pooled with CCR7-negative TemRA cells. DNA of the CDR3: TGTGCCAGCAGCCGGCATGGTTATGAGCAGTTCTTC. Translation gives CASSRHGYEQFF. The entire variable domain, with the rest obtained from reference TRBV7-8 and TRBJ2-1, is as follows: GAGVSQSPRYKVAKRGQDVALRCDPISGHVSLFWYQQALGQGPEFLTYFQNEAQLDKSGLPSDRFFAERPEGSVSTLKIQRTQQEDSAVYLCASSRHGYEQFFGPGTRLTVL.